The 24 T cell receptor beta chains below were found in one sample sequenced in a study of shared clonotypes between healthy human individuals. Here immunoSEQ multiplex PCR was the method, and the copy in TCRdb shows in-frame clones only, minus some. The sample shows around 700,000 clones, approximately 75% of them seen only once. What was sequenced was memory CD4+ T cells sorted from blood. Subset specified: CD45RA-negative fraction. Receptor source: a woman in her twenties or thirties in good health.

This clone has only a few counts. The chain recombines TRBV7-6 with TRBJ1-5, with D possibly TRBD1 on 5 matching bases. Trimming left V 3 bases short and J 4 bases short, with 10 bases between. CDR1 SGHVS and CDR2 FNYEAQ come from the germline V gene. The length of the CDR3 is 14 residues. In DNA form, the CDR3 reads TGTGCCAGCAGCTTGGGGGGGAAAAATCAGCCCCAGCATTTT. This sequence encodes CASSLGGKNQPQHF.

CDR3 nucleotides: TGTGCCAGCAGCTTATTGGGGATAGCGGAGGATACGCAGTATTTT. Protein sequence: CASSLLGIAEDTQYF. This chain uses TRBV7-2 with TRBJ2-3; D might be TRBD2 (6 bases). The germline V gene has CDR1 SGHTA and CDR2 FQGNSA. There are 15 residues in the CDR3. Between the trimmed V and J ends, which lost 2 bases and 6 bases, there was a span of 15 bases.

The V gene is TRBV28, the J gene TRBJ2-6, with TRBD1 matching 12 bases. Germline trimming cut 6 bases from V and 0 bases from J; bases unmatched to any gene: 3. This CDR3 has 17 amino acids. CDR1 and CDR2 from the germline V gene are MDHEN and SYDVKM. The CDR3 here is CASRGTGGSSGANVLTF. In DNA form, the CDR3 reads TGTGCCAGCAGAGGGACAGGGGGCAGCTCTGGGGCCAACGTCCTGACTTTC.

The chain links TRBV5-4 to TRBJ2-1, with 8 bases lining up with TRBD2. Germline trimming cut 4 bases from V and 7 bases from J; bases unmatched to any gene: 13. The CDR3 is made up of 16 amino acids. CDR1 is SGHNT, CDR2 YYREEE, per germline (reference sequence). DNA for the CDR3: TGTGCCAGCAGCCCCCGGTGGAGCGGGAGTAGGAATGAGCAGTTCTTC. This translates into CASSPRWSGSRNEQFF.

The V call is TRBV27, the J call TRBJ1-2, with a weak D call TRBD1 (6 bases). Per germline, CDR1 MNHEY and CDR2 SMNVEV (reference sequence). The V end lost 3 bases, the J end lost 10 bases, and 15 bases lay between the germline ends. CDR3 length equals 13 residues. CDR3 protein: CASSFGRGRFYTF. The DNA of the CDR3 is TGTGCCAGCAGTTTCGGCAGGGGTCGTTTCTACACCTTC.

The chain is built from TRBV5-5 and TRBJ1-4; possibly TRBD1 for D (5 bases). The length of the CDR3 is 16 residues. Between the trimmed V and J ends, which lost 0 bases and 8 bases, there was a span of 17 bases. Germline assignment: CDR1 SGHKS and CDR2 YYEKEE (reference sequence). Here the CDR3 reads CASSLDDSALGEKLFF. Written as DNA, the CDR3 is TGTGCCAGCAGCTTGGATGACAGTGCCCTGGGAGAAAAACTGTTTTTT.

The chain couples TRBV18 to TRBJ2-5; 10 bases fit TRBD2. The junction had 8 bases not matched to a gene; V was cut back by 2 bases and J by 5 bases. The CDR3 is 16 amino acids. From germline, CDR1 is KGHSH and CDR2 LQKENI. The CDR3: CASSPISSGRKETQYF. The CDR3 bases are TGTGCCAGCTCACCAATTAGTAGCGGGAGGAAGGAGACCCAGTACTTC.

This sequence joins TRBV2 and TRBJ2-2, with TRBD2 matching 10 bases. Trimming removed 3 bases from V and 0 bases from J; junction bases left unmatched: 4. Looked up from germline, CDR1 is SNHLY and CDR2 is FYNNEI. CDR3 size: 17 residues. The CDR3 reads CASSEILAGTNTGELFF. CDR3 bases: TGTGCCAGCAGTGAGATACTAGCGGGAACGAACACCGGGGAGCTGTTTTTT.

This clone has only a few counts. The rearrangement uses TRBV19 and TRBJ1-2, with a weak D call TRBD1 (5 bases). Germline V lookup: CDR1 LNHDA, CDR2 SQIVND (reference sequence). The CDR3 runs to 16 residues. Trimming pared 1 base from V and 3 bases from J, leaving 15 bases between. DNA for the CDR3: TGTGCCAGTAGTATAGGCCCCGCAGGGTTCGACTATGGCTACACCTTC. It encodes CASSIGPAGFDYGYTF. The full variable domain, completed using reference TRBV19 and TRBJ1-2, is DGGITQSPKYLFRKEGQNVTLSCEQNLNHDAMYWYRQDPGQGLRLIYYSQIVNDFQKGDIAEGYSVSREKKESFPLTVTSAQKNPTAFYLCASSIGPAGFDYGYTFGSGTRLTVV.

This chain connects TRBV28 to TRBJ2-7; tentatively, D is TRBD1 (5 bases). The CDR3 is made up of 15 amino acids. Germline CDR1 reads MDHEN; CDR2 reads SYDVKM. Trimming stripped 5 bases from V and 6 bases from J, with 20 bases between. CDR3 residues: CASSGQGDNHLEQYF. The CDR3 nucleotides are TGTGCCAGCAGTGGGCAGGGTGACAACCACCTCGAGCAGTACTTC.

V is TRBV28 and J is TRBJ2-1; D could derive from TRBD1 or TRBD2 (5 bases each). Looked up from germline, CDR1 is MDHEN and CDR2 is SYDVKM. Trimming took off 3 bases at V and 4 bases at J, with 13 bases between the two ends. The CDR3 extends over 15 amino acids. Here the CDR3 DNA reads TGTGCCAGCAGTTTGAAGGGACGAGTTTACAATGAGCAGTTCTTC. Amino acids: CASSLKGRVYNEQFF.

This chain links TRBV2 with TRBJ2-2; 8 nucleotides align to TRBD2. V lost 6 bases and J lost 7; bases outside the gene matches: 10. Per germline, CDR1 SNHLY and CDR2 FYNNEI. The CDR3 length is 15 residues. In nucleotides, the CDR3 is TGTGCCAGCAGGATTCAAGCGGGAGTCCACGGGGAGCTGTTTTTT. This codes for CASRIQAGVHGELFF.

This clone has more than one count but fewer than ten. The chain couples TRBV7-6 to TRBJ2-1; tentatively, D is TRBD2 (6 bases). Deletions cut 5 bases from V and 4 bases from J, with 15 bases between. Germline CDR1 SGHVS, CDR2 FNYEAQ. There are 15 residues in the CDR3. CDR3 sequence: CASSPRGLTYNEQFF. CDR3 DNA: TGTGCCAGCAGCCCCCGGGGACTGACATACAATGAGCAGTTCTTC.

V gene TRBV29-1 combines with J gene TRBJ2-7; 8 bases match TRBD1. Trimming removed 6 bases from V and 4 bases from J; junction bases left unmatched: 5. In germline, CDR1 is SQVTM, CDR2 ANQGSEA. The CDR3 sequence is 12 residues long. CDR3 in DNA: TGCAGCGTAGGGACAGGCGGTTACGAGCAGTACTTC. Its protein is CSVGTGGYEQYF.

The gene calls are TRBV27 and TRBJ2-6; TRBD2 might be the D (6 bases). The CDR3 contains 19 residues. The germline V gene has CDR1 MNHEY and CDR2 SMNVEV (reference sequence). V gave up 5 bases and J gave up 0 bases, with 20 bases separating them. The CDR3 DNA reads TGTGCCAGCAGTGACTGGGACGGTGGCGGGGCCTCTGGGGCCAACGTCCTGACTTTC. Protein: CASSDWDGGGASGANVLTF.

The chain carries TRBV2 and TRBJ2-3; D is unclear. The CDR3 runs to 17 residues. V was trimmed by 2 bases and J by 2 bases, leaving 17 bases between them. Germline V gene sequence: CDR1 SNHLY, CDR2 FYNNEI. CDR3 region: CASSENDPLLFTDTQYF. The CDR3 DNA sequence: TGTGCCAGCAGTGAAAACGACCCGCTTCTATTCACAGATACGCAGTATTTT. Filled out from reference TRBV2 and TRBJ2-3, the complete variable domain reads EPEVTQTPSHQVTQMGQEVILRCVPISNHLYFYWYRQILGQKVEFLVSFYNNEISEKSEIFDDQFSVERPDGSNFTLKIRSTKLEDSAMYFCASSENDPLLFTDTQYFGPGTRLTVL.

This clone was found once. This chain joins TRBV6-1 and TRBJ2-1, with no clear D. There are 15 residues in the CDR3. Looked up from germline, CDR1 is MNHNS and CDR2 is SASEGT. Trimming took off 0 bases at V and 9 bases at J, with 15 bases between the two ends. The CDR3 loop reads CASSEARLGLGEQFF. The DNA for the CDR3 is TGTGCCAGCAGTGAAGCTCGTTTAGGGCTAGGTGAGCAGTTCTTC.

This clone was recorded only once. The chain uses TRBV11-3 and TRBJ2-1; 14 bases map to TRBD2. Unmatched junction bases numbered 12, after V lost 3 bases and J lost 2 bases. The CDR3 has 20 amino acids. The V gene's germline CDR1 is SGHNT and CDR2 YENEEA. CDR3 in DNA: TGTGCCAGCAGCTTTTTAACGACTAGCGGGGGGGGAGCGCCCTACAATGAGCAGTTCTTC. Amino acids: CASSFLTTSGGGAPYNEQFF.

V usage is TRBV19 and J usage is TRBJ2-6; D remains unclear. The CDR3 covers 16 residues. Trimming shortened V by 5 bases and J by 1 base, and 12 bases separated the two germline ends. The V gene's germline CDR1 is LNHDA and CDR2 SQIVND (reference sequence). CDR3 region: CASSFIELSGANVLTF. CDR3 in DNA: TGTGCCAGTAGTTTCATCGAATTATCTGGGGCCAACGTCCTGACTTTC. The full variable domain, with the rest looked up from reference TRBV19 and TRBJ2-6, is DGGITQSPKYLFRKEGQNVTLSCEQNLNHDAMYWYRQDPGQGLRLIYYSQIVNDFQKGDIAEGYSVSREKKESFPLTVTSAQKNPTAFYLCASSFIELSGANVLTFGAGSRLTVL.

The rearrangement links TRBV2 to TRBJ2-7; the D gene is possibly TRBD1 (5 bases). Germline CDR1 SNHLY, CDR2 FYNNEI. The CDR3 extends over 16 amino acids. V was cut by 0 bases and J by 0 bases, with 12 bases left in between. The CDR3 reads CASSEAQGPFSYEQYF. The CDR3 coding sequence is TGTGCCAGCAGTGAAGCCCAGGGCCCTTTCTCCTACGAGCAGTACTTC.

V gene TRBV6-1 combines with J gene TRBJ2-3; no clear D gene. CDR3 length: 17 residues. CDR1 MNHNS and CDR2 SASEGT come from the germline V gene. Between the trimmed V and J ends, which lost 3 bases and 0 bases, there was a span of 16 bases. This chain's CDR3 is CASSDTGQRTSTDTQYF. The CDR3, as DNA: TGTGCCAGCAGTGACACCGGGCAACGAACTAGCACAGATACGCAGTATTTT.

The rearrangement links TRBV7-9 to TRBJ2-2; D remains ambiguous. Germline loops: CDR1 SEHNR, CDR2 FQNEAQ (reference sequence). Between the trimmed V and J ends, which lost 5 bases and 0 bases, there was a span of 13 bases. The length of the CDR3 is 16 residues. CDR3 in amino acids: CASSQRPTANTGELFF. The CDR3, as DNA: TGTGCCAGCAGCCAAAGGCCTACAGCGAACACCGGGGAGCTGTTTTTT.

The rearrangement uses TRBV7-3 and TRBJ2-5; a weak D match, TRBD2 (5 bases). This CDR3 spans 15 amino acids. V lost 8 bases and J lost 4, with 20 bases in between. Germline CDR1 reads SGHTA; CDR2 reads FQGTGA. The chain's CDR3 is CASVVLGVTGETQYF. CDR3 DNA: TGTGCCAGCGTGGTACTAGGAGTTACGGGAGAGACCCAGTACTTC.

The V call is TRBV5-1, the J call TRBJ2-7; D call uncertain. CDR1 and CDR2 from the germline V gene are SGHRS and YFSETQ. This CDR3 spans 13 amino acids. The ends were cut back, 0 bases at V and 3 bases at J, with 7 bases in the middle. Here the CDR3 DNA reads TGCGCCAGCAGCTTGGGTGGCCTCTACGAGCAGTACTTC. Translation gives CASSLGGLYEQYF.